This TCR beta chain appears in the sequencing data of a study of CD8 T cells in ankylosing spondylitis. Findings of the study overall: Characteristic of ankylosing spondylitis blood, it appeared, was a TCR beta motif comprising about eight highly homologous variants. In reactive arthritis synovial fluid and blood, some motif variants had been reported before. In peripheral blood, disease-linked CD8+ clones occurred at relatively low frequencies. According to the report, clones linked to the disease were significantly enriched in matched synovial fluid samples taken from ankylosing spondylitis patients.

This clonotype appeared many times. Its antigen is unidentified. Looked up from germline, CDR1 is SGHTA and CDR2 is FQGNSA. V lost 8 bases and J 4 bases, leaving 13 bases between the germline ends. The CDR3 extends over 13 amino acids. Generation of TCR beta libraries employed quantitative 5'-RACE incorporating molecular barcodes. TCRdb reanalysed the 5' RACE reads using MiXCR and keeps one entry per CDR3 protein. The table records roughly 490,000 distinct CDR3 sequences, 5.3% of them present only once. The gene calls are TRBV7-2 and TRBJ2-3; D is perhaps TRBD1 (5 bases). Sequencing input: blood, either unsorted or a sorted T cell fraction (not recorded which). The TCR sequence derives from a male donor with ankylosing spondylitis. In nucleotides, the CDR3 is TGTGCCAGCCTCCACCAGGGATCAGATACGCAGTATTTT. This translates into CASLHQGSDTQYF.